Only a few counts were recorded for the clone carrying this TCR beta chain. Antigen: not known. The data stem from a study of T-cell memory formation after mild COVID-19. Looking at the study overall: In these data, TCR clusters were largely donor specific.

Sample barcodes and UMIs were carried by the TCR alpha and TCR beta cDNA libraries that 5'RACE generated with constant-segment primers. TCRdb redid the calling of the 5' RACE reads with MiXCR, one entry per CDR3 protein. The sample has about 140,000 distinct CDR3 sequences, 20% to 25% seen once. General observations from the study: The study detected some responding clones in pre-infection memory, suggesting cross-reactive memory joined. Shrinking CD4+ clones were chiefly CM and EM; CD8+ ones were chiefly EMRA.

The sample was PBMCs or a T cell subset sorted from them (not recorded which). The receptor's source is an adult woman who had mild COVID-19 (a few samples of this study predate the infection). Cell type and time point are not known.

CDR3 region: CASSSTGPGQGEKLFF. In nucleotides, the CDR3 is TGCGCCAGCAGCTCCACCGGACCGGGACAGGGGGAAAAACTGTTTTTT. The J gene is TRBJ1-4, the V gene TRBV4-1; 10 bases line up with TRBD1. Unmatched junction bases numbered 11, after V lost 5 bases and J lost 8 bases. The CDR3 has 16 amino acids. Per the germline V gene, CDR1 is MGHRA and CDR2 is YSYEKL.